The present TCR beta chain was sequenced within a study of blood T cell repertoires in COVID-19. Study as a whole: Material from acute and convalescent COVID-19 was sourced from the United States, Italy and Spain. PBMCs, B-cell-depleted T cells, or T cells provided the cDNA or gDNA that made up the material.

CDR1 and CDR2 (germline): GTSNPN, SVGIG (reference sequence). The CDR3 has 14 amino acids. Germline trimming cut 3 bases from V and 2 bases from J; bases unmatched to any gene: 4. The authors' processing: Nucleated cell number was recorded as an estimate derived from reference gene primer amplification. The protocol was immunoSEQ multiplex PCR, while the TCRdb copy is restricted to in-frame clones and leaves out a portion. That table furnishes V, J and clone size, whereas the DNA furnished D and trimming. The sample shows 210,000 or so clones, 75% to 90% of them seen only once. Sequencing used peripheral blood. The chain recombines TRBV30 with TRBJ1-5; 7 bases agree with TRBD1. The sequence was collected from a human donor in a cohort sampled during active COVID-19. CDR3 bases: TGTGCCTGGAGAGCCGGGACAGGCAATCAGCCCCAGCATTTT. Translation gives CAWRAGTGNQPQHF. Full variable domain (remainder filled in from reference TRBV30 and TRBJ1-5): SQTIHQWPATLVQPVGSPLSLECTVEGTSNPNLYWYRQAAGRGLQLLFYSVGIGQISSEVPQNLSASRPQDRQFILSSKKLLLSDSGFYLCAWRAGTGNQPQHFGDGTRLSIL.